The clone carrying this TCR beta chain has only one observation. How the authors handled the data: Amplified reference gene primers provided the basis for estimating nucleated cell counts. TCRdb's table, derived via immunoSEQ multiplex PCR, lists solely in-frame clones and lacks some. V, J and clone size are taken as reported in that table, and D and trimming were inferred from the DNA itself. This table holds roughly 15,000 clones, roughly 70% found once. This specimen belongs to a study of blood T cell repertoires in COVID-19. Turning to the study itself: Sites in the United States, Italy and Spain provided acute and convalescent COVID-19 samples. In each case, the material was cDNA or gDNA derived from T cells, B-cell-depleted T cells, or PBMCs.

CDR1 is LNHDA and CDR2 is SQIVND in the germline V gene (reference sequence). The CDR3 runs to 15 residues. V was pared by 3 bases and J by 4 bases, with 15 bases between. This clonotype was obtained from a man in his 60s with acute or convalescent COVID-19. Sequences were obtained from peripheral blood. The chain employs TRBV19 and TRBJ1-2, with D possibly matching TRBD1 (6 bases). CDR3 nucleotide sequence: TGTGCCAGTAGTATTGGCAATACAGGGCGCTATGGCTACACCTTC. Protein sequence: CASSIGNTGRYGYTF.